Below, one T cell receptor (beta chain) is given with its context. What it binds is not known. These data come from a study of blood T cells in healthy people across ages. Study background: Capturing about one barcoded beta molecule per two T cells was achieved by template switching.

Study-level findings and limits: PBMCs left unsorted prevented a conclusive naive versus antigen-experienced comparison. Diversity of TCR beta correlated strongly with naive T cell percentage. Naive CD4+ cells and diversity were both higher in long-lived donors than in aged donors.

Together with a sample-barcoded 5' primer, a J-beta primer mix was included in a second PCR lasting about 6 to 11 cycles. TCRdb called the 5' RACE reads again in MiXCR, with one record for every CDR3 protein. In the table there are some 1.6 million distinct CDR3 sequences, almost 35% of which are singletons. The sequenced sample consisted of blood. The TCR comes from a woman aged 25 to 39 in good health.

Here the CDR3 DNA reads TGTGCCAGCAGCCAAGTGGGCAGGGAGACCTACGAGCAGTACTTC. It translates to CASSQVGRETYEQYF. The chain is built from TRBV4-2 and TRBJ2-7, with D perhaps TRBD1 or TRBD2 (5 bases each). V was trimmed by 1 base and J by 2 bases, leaving 12 bases between them. CDR1 LGHNA and CDR2 YNFKEQ come from the germline V gene. This CDR3 comprises 15 residues.